A selection of T cell receptor beta chains follows, all from one sample in a study of cytomegalovirus exposure and HLA in healthy donors. Assay used: immunoSEQ multiplex PCR; TCRdb lists only in-frame clones, some missing. The sample has 120,000 or so clones; around four fifths are singletons. The sequenced material came from PBMCs. The source of these receptors is a woman between 40 and 55 years old in good health and CMV-seronegative. Both conserved end residues are part of each CDR3.

j_gene | v_gene | CDR3aa
TRBJ2-5 | TRBV6-6 | CASSYRDRGGETQYF
TRBJ2-2 | TRBV19 | CASIRQGVTGELFF
TRBJ2-5 | TRBV7-2 | CASSIDRYQETQYF
TRBJ2-1 | TRBV29-1 | CSVGTLAGVLNEQFF
TRBJ1-2 | TRBV4-2 | CASTPLGADGYTF
TRBJ1-2 | TRBV9 | CASSAINYGYTF
TRBJ2-3 | TRBV11-2 | CASSRSGARADTQYF
TRBJ2-2 | TRBV4-3 | CASSQDLGQNTGELFF
TRBJ2-1 | TRBV19 | CASMQYRGGGSSYNEQFF
TRBJ1-6 | TRBV7-2 | CASSLVRQERSYNSPLHF
TRBJ1-5 | TRBV28 | CASSSPWDSGSSNQPQHF
TRBJ2-7 | TRBV14 | CASSQDFSGGYEQYF
NA | TRBV19 | CASAGQGSYEQYF
TRBJ2-1 | TRBV6-1 | CASSEVGGTTNEQFF
TRBJ2-1 | TRBV5-4 | CASSLAGSGTPYNEQFF
TRBJ1-1 | TRBV5-5 | CASRVRGNTEAFF
TRBJ1-2 | TRBV5-6 | CASSLAKGQAYGYTF
TRBJ2-5 | TRBV14 | CASSQGWGQQETQYF